This T cell receptor (beta chain) was sequenced for a study of shared clonotypes between healthy human individuals. As processed by the authors: ImmunoSEQ supplied junction-only sequences lacking quality scores, so filtering was different. Produced via immunoSEQ multiplex PCR; TCRdb's table is partial and in-frame only. Clone size and the V and J calls come from that table; the DNA yielded D and trimming. This sample has approximately 470,000 clones; approximately 82% occur once, and the top ten carry 12%. A remark on this clone: Its target is not known.

All donors were healthy HIV-negative adults lacking recent acute infections or vaccinations. Genomic DNA came from tens of millions of PBMCs in unsorted samples. Study findings and constraints: Few donors restricted represented genetic and exposure-history diversity.

This clonotype originated in a woman aged 35 to 49 in good health. Some clones in this sample may be carry-over from other donors' samples. The source material was PBMCs.

The CDR3 nucleotides are TGTGCCAGCAGCTACCCTAGACAGGATAACACTGAAGCTTTCTTT. Translating it yields CASSYPRQDNTEAFF. V gene TRBV7-2 combines with J gene TRBJ1-1, with a tentative D call TRBD1 (6 bases). CDR3 size: 15 residues. The V gene's germline CDR1 is SGHTA and CDR2 FQGNSA. Trimming cost V 4 bases and J 2 bases, with 14 bases left between them.